Described below is a single T cell receptor beta chain sequence and its context. Its matching antigen is unknown. The CDR3 has 12 residues. V was pared by 0 bases and J by 10 bases, with 4 bases between. Germline assignment: CDR1 LGHDT and CDR2 YNNKEL (reference sequence). Sequencing used immunoSEQ multiplex PCR; TCRdb keeps in-frame clones, though not all of them. The sample consists of roughly 100,000 clones, around 84% of them appearing once. This sample is drawn from a study of T cell responses to AZD1222 COVID-19 vaccine. Study-wide context: Second doses that came at about 4 or about 12 weeks were put together. General study points: White British donors predominated, females outnumbered males, and clonal diversity was possibly underestimated. Baseline antibody screening turned up just six or seven seropositive AZD1222 recipients. The study reported that nearly half of spike-specific TCRs target unmutated variant regions.

This sample comprised peripheral blood, obtained on day 0 of AZD1222 vaccination. The chain combines TRBV3-1 (or the pseudogene TRBV3-2) with TRBJ1-6, with no clear D. The TCR sequence derives from an adult in good health. The CDR3 region has the DNA TGTGCCAGCAGCCAAGATCCGTCACCCCTCCACTTT. Its translation: CASSQDPSPLHF.